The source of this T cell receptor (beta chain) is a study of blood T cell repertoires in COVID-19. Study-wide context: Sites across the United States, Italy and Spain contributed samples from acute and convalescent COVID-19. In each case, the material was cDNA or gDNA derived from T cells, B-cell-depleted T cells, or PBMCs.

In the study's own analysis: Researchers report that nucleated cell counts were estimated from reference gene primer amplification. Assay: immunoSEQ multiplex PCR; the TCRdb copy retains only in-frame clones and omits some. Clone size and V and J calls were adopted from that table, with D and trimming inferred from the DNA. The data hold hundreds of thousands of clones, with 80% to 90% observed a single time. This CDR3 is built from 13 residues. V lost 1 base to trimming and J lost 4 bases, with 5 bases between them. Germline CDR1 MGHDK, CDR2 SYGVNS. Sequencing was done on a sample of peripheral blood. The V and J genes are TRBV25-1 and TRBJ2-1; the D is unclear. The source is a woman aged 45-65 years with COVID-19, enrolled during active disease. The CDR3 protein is CASSEFPYNEQFF. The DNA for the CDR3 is TGTGCCAGCAGTGAATTCCCTTACAATGAGCAGTTCTTC.